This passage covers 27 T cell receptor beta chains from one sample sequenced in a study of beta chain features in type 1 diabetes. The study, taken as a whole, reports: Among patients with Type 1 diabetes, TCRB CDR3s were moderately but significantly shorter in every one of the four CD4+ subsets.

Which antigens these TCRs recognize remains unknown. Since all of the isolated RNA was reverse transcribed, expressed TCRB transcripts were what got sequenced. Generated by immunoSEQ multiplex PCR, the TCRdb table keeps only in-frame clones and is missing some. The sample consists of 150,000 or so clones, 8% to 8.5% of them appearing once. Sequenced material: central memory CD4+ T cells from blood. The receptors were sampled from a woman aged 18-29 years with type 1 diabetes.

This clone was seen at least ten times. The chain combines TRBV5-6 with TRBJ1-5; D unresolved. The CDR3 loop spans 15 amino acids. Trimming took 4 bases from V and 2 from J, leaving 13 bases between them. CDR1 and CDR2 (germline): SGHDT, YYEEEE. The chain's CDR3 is CASSQASSGNQPQHF. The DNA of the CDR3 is TGTGCCAGCAGCCAGGCCAGTTCGGGCAATCAGCCCCAGCATTTT.

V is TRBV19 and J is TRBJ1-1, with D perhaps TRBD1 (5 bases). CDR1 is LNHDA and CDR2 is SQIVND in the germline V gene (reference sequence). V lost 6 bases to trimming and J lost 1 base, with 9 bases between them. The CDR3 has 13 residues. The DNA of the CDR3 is TGTGCCAGTAGGAAGGGGCAGAACACTGAAGCTTTCTTT. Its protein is CASRKGQNTEAFF.

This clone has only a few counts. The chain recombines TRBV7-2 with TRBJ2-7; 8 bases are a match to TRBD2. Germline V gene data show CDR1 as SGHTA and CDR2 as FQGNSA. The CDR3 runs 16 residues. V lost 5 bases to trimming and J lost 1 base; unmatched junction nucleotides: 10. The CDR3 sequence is CASSRRSGSRSYEQYF. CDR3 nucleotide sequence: TGTGCCAGCAGCCGCAGGAGCGGGAGTAGGTCCTACGAGCAGTACTTC.

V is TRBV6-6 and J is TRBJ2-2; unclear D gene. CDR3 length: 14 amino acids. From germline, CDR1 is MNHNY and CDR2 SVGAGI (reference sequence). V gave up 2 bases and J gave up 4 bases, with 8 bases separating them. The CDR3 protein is CASSYGQVTGELFF. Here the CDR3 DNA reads TGTGCCAGCAGTTACGGCCAGGTCACCGGGGAGCTGTTTTTT.

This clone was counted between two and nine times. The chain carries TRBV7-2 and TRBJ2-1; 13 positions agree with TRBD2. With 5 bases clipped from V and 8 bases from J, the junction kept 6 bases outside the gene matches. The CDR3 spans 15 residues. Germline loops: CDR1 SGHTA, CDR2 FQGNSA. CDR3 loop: CASSQLAGGPDEQFF. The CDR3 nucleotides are TGTGCCAGCAGCCAACTAGCGGGGGGGCCGGATGAGCAGTTCTTC.

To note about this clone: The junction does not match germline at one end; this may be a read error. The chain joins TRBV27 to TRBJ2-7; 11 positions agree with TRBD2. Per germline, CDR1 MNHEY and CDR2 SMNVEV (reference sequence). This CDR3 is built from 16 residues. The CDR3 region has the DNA TGTGCCAGCAGATTATCACGGACTAGCGGGTTCCACGAGCAGTACTTC. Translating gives CASRLSRTSGFHEQYF.

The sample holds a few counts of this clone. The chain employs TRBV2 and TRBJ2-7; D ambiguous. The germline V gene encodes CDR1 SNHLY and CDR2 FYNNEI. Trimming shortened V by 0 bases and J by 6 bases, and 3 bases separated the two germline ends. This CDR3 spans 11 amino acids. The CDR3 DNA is TGTGCCAGCAGTGAAGCGCGCGAGCAGTACTTC. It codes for CASSEAREQYF. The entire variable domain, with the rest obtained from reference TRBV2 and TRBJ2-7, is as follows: EPEVTQTPSHQVTQMGQEVILRCVPISNHLYFYWYRQILGQKVEFLVSFYNNEISEKSEIFDDQFSVERPDGSNFTLKIRSTKLEDSAMYFCASSEAREQYFGPGTRLTVT.

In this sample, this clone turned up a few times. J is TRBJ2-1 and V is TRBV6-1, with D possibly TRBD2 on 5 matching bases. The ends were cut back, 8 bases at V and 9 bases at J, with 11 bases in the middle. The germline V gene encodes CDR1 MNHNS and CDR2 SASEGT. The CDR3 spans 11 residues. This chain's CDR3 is CASDEEGEQFF. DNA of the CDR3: TGTGCCAGCGACGAAGAGGGTGAGCAGTTCTTC.

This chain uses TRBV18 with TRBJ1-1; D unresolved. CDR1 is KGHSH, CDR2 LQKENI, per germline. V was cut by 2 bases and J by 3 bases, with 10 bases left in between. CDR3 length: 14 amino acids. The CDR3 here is CASSPTARDTEAFF. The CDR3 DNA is TGTGCCAGCTCACCAACGGCGAGGGACACTGAAGCTTTCTTT. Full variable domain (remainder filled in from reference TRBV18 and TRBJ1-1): NAGVMQNPRHLVRRRGQEARLRCSPMKGHSHVYWYRQLPEEGLKFMVYLQKENIIDESGMPKERFSAEFPKEGPSILRIQQVVRGDSAAYFCASSPTARDTEAFFGQGTRLTVV.

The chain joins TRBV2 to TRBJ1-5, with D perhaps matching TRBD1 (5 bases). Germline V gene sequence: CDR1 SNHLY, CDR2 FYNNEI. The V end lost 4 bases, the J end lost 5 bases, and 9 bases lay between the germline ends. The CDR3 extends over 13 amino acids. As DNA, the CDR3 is TGTGCCAGCAGTGGACAGCTCGATCAGCCCCAGCATTTT. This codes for CASSGQLDQPQHF.

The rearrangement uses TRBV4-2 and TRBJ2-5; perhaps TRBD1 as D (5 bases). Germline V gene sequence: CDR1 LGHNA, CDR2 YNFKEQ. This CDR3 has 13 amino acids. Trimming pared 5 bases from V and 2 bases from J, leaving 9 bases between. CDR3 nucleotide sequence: TGTGCCAGCAGCTACAGGACACAAGAGACCCAGTACTTC. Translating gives CASSYRTQETQYF.

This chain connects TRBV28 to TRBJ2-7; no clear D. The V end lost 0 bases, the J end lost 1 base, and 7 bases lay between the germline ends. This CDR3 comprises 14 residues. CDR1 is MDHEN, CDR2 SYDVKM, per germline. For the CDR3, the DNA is TGTGCCAGCAGTTTATGGGGCGAATCCTACGAGCAGTACTTC. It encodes CASSLWGESYEQYF.

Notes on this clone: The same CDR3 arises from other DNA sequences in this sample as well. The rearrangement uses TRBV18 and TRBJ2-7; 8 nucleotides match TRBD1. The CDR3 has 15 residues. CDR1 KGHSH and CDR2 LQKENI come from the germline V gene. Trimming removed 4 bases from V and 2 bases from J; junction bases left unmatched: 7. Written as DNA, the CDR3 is TGTGCCAGCTCACAGGGGACAGGCGATACCTACGAGCAGTACTTC. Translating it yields CASSQGTGDTYEQYF.

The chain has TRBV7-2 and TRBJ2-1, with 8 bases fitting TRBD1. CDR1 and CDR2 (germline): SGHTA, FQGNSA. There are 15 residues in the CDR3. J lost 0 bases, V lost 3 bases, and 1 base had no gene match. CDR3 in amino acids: CASSFDRGSYNEQFF. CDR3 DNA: TGTGCCAGCAGCTTCGACAGGGGCTCCTACAATGAGCAGTTCTTC.

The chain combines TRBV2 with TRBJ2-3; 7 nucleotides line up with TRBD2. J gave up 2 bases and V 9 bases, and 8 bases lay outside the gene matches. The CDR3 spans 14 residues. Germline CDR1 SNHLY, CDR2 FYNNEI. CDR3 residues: CASTERGITDTQYF. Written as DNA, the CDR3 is TGTGCCAGTACGGAGCGGGGTATCACAGATACGCAGTATTTT. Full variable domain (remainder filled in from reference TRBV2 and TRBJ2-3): EPEVTQTPSHQVTQMGQEVILRCVPISNHLYFYWYRQILGQKVEFLVSFYNNEISEKSEIFDDQFSVERPDGSNFTLKIRSTKLEDSAMYFCASTERGITDTQYFGPGTRLTVL.

The CDR3 DNA sequence: TGTGCCAGCAGTGAAGCGGCAGGGATGACTGGAAACACCATATATTTT. It is translated as CASSEAAGMTGNTIYF. The genes are TRBV25-1 and TRBJ1-3; D may be TRBD1 (5 bases). The CDR3 runs to 16 residues. Looked up from germline, CDR1 is MGHDK and CDR2 is SYGVNS. The V end lost 2 bases, the J end lost 2 bases, and 13 bases lay between the germline ends.

CDR3 nucleotide sequence: TGTGCCAGCAGTTCCCAGGTTATCTACGAGCAGTACTTC. Protein product: CASSSQVIYEQYF. The chain carries TRBV6-6 and TRBJ2-7; no reliable D call. V lost 4 bases to trimming and J lost 3 bases, with 10 bases between them. The CDR3 contains 13 residues. Germline V gene lookup returns CDR1 MNHNY and CDR2 SVGAGI (reference sequence).

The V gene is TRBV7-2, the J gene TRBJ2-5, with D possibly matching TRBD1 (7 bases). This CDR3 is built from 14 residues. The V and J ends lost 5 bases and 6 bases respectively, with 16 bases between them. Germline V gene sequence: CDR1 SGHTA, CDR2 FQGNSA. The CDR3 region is CASSRRGASQTQYF. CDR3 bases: TGTGCCAGCAGCCGCAGGGGGGCGAGCCAGACCCAGTACTTC.

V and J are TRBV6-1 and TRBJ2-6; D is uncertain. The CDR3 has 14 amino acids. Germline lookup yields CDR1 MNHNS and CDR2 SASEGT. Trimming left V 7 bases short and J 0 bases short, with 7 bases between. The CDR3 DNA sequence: TGTGCCAGCAATCCAGACTCTGGGGCCAACGTCCTGACTTTC. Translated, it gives CASNPDSGANVLTF.

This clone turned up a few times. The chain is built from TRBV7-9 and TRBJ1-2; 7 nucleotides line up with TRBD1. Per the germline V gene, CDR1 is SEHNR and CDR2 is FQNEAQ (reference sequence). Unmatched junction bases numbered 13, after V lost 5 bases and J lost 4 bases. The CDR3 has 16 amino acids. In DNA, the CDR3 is TGTGCCAGCAGCAAGGCGGCTACAGGGGCACTCTATGGCTACACCTTC. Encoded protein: CASSKAATGALYGYTF.

The CDR3 bases are TGCGCCAGCAGAGGAGAAGATACGCAGTATTTT. Amino acid sequence: CASRGEDTQYF. The rearrangement links TRBV5-1 to TRBJ2-3; no clear D gene. The V and J ends lost 5 bases and 5 bases respectively, with 6 bases between them. This CDR3 is built from 11 residues. CDR1 and CDR2 (germline): SGHRS, YFSETQ.

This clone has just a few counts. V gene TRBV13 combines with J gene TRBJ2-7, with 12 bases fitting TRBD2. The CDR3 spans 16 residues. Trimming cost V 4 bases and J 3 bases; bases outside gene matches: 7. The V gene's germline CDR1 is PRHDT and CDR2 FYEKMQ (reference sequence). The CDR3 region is CASSSLKTSGSYEQYF. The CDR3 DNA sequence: TGTGCCAGCAGCTCATTAAAGACTAGCGGGAGCTACGAGCAGTACTTC.

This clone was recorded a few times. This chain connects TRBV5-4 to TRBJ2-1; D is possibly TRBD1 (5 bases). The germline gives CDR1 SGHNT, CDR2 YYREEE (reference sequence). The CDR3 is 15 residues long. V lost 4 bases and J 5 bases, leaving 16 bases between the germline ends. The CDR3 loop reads CASSTGGQGNNEQFF. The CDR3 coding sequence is TGTGCCAGCAGCACCGGCGGTCAGGGCAACAATGAGCAGTTCTTC. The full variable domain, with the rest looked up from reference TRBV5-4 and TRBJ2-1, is ETGVTQSPTHLIKTRGQQVTLRCSSQSGHNTVSWYQQALGQGPQFIFQYYREEENGRGNFPPRFSGLQFPNYSSELNVNALELDDSALYLCASSTGGQGNNEQFFGPGTRLTVL.

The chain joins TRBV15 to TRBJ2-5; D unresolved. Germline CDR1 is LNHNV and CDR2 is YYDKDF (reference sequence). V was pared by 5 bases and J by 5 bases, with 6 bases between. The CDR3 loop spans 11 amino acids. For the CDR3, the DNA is TGTGCCACCAGCGAGAGCGAGACCCAGTACTTC. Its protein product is CATSESETQYF.

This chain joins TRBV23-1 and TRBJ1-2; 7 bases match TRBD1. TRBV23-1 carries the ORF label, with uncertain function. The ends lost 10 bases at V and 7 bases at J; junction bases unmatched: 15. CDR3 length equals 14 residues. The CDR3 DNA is TGCGCCAACGTCGGGACAGACAGCACCTGTGGCTACACCTTC. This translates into CANVGTDSTCGYTF.

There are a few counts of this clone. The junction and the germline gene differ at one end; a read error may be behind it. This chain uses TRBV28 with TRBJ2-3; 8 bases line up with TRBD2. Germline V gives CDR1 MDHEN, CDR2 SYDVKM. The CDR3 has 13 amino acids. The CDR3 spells CASSLPLIAGPSF. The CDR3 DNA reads TGTGCCAGCAGTTTACCCTTAATAGCGGGGCCGAGTTTT.

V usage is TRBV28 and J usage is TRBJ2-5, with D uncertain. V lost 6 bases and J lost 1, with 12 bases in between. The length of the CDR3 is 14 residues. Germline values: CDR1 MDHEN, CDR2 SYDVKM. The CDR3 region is CASRREPLQETQYF. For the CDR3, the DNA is TGTGCCAGCAGGAGAGAGCCCCTCCAAGAGACCCAGTACTTC.